These 32 T cell receptor beta chains were sequenced from one sample in a study of neurological immune-mediated disorders. MiXCR, run by TCRdb on the 5' RACE reads, gives a single entry per CDR3 protein. The data show some 66,000 distinct CDR3 sequences, with 4.1% seen just once and under 3% held by the top ten. Sample: PBMCs. These receptors were taken from a man aged 45 to 65 with multiple sclerosis.

At least ten counts were recorded for this clonotype. The V call is TRBV20-1, the J call TRBJ1-4, with 8 bases aligning to TRBD1. V was clipped by 2 bases and J by 3 bases; unmatched bases: 2. The CDR3 is 14 residues long. Germline CDR1 reads DFQATT; CDR2 reads SNEGSKA (reference sequence). The CDR3 sequence is CSARQGASNEKLFF. As DNA, the CDR3 is TGCAGTGCTAGACAGGGGGCTTCTAATGAAAAACTGTTTTTT.

This clonotype was detected ten times or more. The chain has TRBV6-4 and TRBJ2-3, with D hard to call. This CDR3 region has 15 residues. Germline V lookup: CDR1 MRHNA, CDR2 SNTAGT. Between the trimmed V and J ends, which lost 2 bases and 1 base, there was a span of 10 bases. Here the CDR3 reads CASSDQGLGTDTQYF. For the CDR3, the DNA is TGTGCCAGCAGTGACCAAGGGCTGGGCACAGATACGCAGTATTTT.

This clonotype was found many times. This chain uses TRBV29-1 with TRBJ2-3; D possibly matches TRBD1 or TRBD2 (5 bases each). The CDR3 runs 13 residues. Germline assignment: CDR1 SQVTM and CDR2 ANQGSEA. The V end lost 6 bases, the J end lost 2 bases, and 12 bases lay between the germline ends. Here the CDR3 DNA reads TGCAGCGTCCGGGGCGGCTCCACAGATACGCAGTATTTT. Protein: CSVRGGSTDTQYF.

This clonotype was picked up many times. At one boundary the junction diverges from the germline segment, which might be a read error. The rearrangement links TRBV7-9 to TRBJ1-4, with TRBD1 matching over 7 bases. This CDR3 has 14 residues. CDR1 is SEHNR and CDR2 is FQNEAQ in the germline V gene (reference sequence). The CDR3 region is CASSRGQFNEKLLF. CDR3 nucleotides: TGTGCCAGCAGCCGGGGACAGTTTAATGAAAAACTGCTTTTT.

This clonotype was detected many times. One end of the junction varies from germline; a read error may be responsible. V gene TRBV7-7 combines with J gene TRBJ2-1; D possibly corresponds to TRBD1 (5 bases). The CDR3 is made up of 13 amino acids. Germline V gene lookup returns CDR1 SSHAT and CDR2 FNYEAQ (reference sequence). As DNA, the CDR3 is TGTGCTAGCAGCCCCAGGGTTGGCAATGAGCAGTTCTTC. Its translation: CASSPRVGNEQFF.

As to this clonotype: It may be a read error: a sequence one base away is much more abundant. The CDR3 region has the DNA TGTGCCAACAGCCAGGGCAGCCCCTACGAGCAGTACTTC. Its translation: CANSQGSPYEQYF. The J gene is TRBJ2-7, the V gene TRBV3-1; D is perhaps TRBD1 (5 bases). CDR1 and CDR2 from the germline V gene are LGHDT and YNNKEL (reference sequence). The CDR3 contains 13 residues.

This clonotype was counted ten times or more. The chain employs TRBV7-6 and TRBJ1-2; 7 bases line up with TRBD1. V lost 5 bases and J lost 6; bases outside the gene matches: 6. CDR3 length: 13 amino acids. CDR1 is SGHVS and CDR2 is FNYEAQ in the germline V gene. The CDR3 sequence is CASSKGQLHGYTF. The CDR3 DNA follows: TGTGCCAGCAGCAAGGGACAGCTACATGGCTACACCTTC.

As regards this clonotype: The CDR3 does not close with the conserved phenylalanine or tryptophan, likely indicating a read error. The chain joins TRBV27 to TRBJ1-4; D remains ambiguous. Trimming took 4 bases from V and 2 from J, leaving 8 bases between them. Germline values: CDR1 MNHEY, CDR2 SMNVEV (reference sequence). The CDR3 loop spans 14 amino acids. This CDR3 reads CASSYYGTNEKLFI. CDR3 DNA sequence: TGTGCCAGCAGTTATTATGGGACTAATGAAAAACTGTTTATT.

This clonotype was observed a few times. The V and J genes are TRBV7-3 and TRBJ2-2; a possible D gene is TRBD2 (5 bases). The CDR3 is 16 amino acids. Germline CDR1 and CDR2: SGHTA and FQGTGA. Trimming removed 0 bases at V and 5 bases at J, with 13 bases between. The CDR3 DNA reads as TGTGCCAGCAGCTTAACGCGGCTAGCTGGGACCGGGGAGCTGTTTTTT. It specifies CASSLTRLAGTGELFF.

This clonotype was observed at least ten times. The J gene is TRBJ2-5, the V gene TRBV28; a possible D gene is TRBD1 (6 bases). V lost 4 bases, J lost 3 bases, and 18 bases lay in between. The CDR3 is 16 amino acids. The germline V gene encodes CDR1 MDHEN and CDR2 SYDVKM. CDR3 sequence: CASSWQIDRREETQYF. The CDR3, as DNA: TGTGCCAGCAGTTGGCAGATTGACAGGCGAGAAGAGACCCAGTACTTC.

This clonotype was detected many times. The chain joins TRBV5-1 to TRBJ2-2, with TRBD1 identical over 7 bases. Per germline, CDR1 SGHRS and CDR2 YFSETQ. The V segment lost 7 bases and the J segment 1 base; nucleotides outside the gene matches: 4. CDR3 size: 14 residues. This chain's CDR3 is CASARDRNTGELFF. CDR3 DNA: TGCGCCAGCGCCCGGGACAGGAACACCGGGGAGCTGTTTTTT. Full variable domain (remainder filled in from reference TRBV5-1 and TRBJ2-2): KAGVTQTPRYLIKTRGQQVTLSCSPISGHRSVSWYQQTPGQGLQFLFEYFSETQRNKGNFPGRFSGRQFSNSRSEMNVSTLELGDSALYLCASARDRNTGELFFGEGSRLTVL.

This clonotype appeared many times. The gene calls are TRBV29-1 and TRBJ1-5; D remains ambiguous. This CDR3 spans 13 amino acids. Per the germline V gene, CDR1 is SQVTM and CDR2 is ANQGSEA. V was pared by 6 bases and J by 5 bases, with 14 bases between. In nucleotides, the CDR3 is TGCAGCGTCGCCGGGTCTTACTATCAGCCCCAGCATTTT. Protein: CSVAGSYYQPQHF.

This clonotype was observed at least ten times. The rearrangement links TRBV5-1 to TRBJ2-1; 7 nucleotides line up with TRBD2. CDR1 SGHRS and CDR2 YFSETQ come from the germline V gene. Losses at the gene ends were 3 bases for V and 4 bases for J; bases not matched to a gene: 4. The CDR3 runs 14 residues. CDR3 sequence reads: CASSSRGRYNEQFF. Written as DNA, the CDR3 is TGCGCCAGCAGCTCGCGGGGGAGATACAATGAGCAGTTCTTC.

This clonotype has at least ten counts. The chain is built from TRBV7-9 and TRBJ1-5; D call uncertain. The V gene lost 5 bases and the J gene lost 5 bases, with 10 bases spanning the gap. CDR1 and CDR2 from the germline V gene are SEHNR and FQNEAQ (reference sequence). The CDR3 is 13 residues long. CDR3 sequence: CASSPYSDQPQHF. The CDR3 nucleotides are TGTGCCAGCAGCCCCTACAGTGATCAGCCCCAGCATTTT.

This clonotype was seen at least ten times. The chain carries TRBV28 and TRBJ2-1; no clear D. Trimming took 4 bases from V and 6 from J, leaving 13 bases between them. CDR1 is MDHEN, CDR2 SYDVKM, per germline. The length of the CDR3 is 14 residues. As DNA, the CDR3 is TGTGCCAGCAGTTCTTCTCTTGGTGGCAATGAGCAGTTCTTC. Translation: CASSSSLGGNEQFF.

This clonotype was counted many times. This rearrangement joins TRBV20-1 to TRBJ2-3, with no clear D. V was trimmed by 1 base and J by 2 bases, leaving 7 bases between them. CDR3 length: 13 residues. CDR1 DFQATT and CDR2 SNEGSKA come from the germline V gene (reference sequence). The CDR3 DNA reads TGCAGTGCTAGAGGGGTCTCCACAGATACGCAGTATTTT. Protein product: CSARGVSTDTQYF.

This clonotype was seen a few times. The V and J genes are TRBV7-9 and TRBJ1-6; TRBD1 might be the D (5 bases). Deletions cut 5 bases from V and 8 bases from J, with 16 bases between. Per the germline V gene, CDR1 is SEHNR and CDR2 is FQNEAQ (reference sequence). The CDR3 consists of 15 residues. DNA for the CDR3: TGTGCCAGCAGCCCCTGGGGGACGGAATATTCACCCCTCCACTTT. This codes for CASSPWGTEYSPLHF.

This clonotype occurred many times. The V gene is TRBV5-6, the J gene TRBJ2-5; no reliable D call. The germline V gene has CDR1 SGHDT and CDR2 YYEEEE. The CDR3 has 12 amino acids. V was shortened by 4 bases and J by 10 bases, with 14 bases between the two germline ends. Written as DNA, the CDR3 is TGTGCCAGCAGCACCGGGCCAATGGGCCAGTACTTC. This codes for CASSTGPMGQYF.

This chain uses TRBV4-1 with TRBJ2-1; 11 nucleotides agree with TRBD2. The germline gives CDR1 MGHRA, CDR2 YSYEKL. CDR3 size: 16 residues. Trimming removed 0 bases from V and 11 bases from J; junction bases left unmatched: 9. This CDR3 reads CASSQDQASGGPKQFF. The CDR3 nucleotides read TGCGCCAGCAGCCAAGATCAGGCTAGCGGGGGGCCAAAGCAGTTCTTC.

This clonotype was detected many times. The rearrangement links TRBV4-3 to TRBJ2-1; D may be TRBD2 (5 bases). Germline CDR1 LGHNA, CDR2 YSLEER. This CDR3 is 17 amino acids long. Trimming shortened V by 1 base and J by 1 base, and 14 bases separated the two germline ends. In nucleotides, the CDR3 is TGCGCCAGCAGCCAAGTATTAACTGGCGGGTCCTACAATGAGCAGTTCTTC. Protein: CASSQVLTGGSYNEQFF.

This clonotype has a count of ten or more. The chain has TRBV7-9 and TRBJ1-1; 12 nucleotides match TRBD1. V gave up 5 bases and J gave up 9 bases; unmatched junction bases: 10. Germline-derived CDR1 and CDR2 are SEHNR and FQNEAQ (reference sequence). There are 15 residues in the CDR3. The CDR3 protein is CASSTHGGQGAKAFF. As DNA, the CDR3 is TGTGCCAGCAGCACGCACGGGGGACAGGGGGCTAAAGCTTTCTTT.

This clonotype was found a few times. The J gene is TRBJ2-3, the V gene TRBV5-1, with 12 bases aligning to TRBD2. Germline V gives CDR1 SGHRS, CDR2 YFSETQ. The CDR3 spans 17 residues. Unmatched junction bases numbered 2, after V lost 0 bases and J lost 0 bases. CDR3 sequence reads: CASSLATSGGSTDTQYF. The CDR3 DNA is TGCGCCAGCAGCTTGGCCACTAGCGGGGGGAGCACAGATACGCAGTATTTT.

This clonotype was seen many times. This chain joins TRBV20-1 and TRBJ1-2, with a weak D call TRBD1 (6 bases). This CDR3 has 15 amino acids. V lost 3 bases and J 1 base, leaving 15 bases between the germline ends. The V gene's germline CDR1 is DFQATT and CDR2 SNEGSKA (reference sequence). The DNA of the CDR3 is TGCAGTGCTAGTCAGGGGTCCGGTGTTAACTATGGCTACACCTTC. It specifies CSASQGSGVNYGYTF.

For this clonotype: One junction end does not reproduce the germline sequence, and a read error may be involved. This chain connects TRBV6-5 to TRBJ2-5; 7 bases are a match to TRBD2. Germline V gives CDR1 MNHEY, CDR2 SVGAGI. This CDR3 spans 16 amino acids. The CDR3 reads CACSYVGLAGEETQYF. Here the CDR3 DNA reads TGTGCCTGCAGTTACGTGGGGCTTGCGGGGGAAGAGACCCAGTACTTC.

In this sample, this clonotype turned up a few times. The rearrangement joins TRBV20-1 to TRBJ1-2; D uncertain. This CDR3 contains 13 residues. Germline V gene sequence: CDR1 DFQATT, CDR2 SNEGSKA (reference sequence). Trimming took off 6 bases at V and 4 bases at J, with 15 bases between the two ends. The CDR3 DNA is TGCAGTGCGCCCGGCCCCGGAGGCTATGGCTACACCTTC. It specifies CSAPGPGGYGYTF.

This clonotype showed up many times. The chain has TRBV5-1 and TRBJ2-6; D not resolved. Germline-derived CDR1 and CDR2 are SGHRS and YFSETQ. The CDR3 extends over 15 amino acids. V lost 4 bases and J 0 bases, leaving 8 bases between the germline ends. CDR3 DNA sequence: TGCGCCAGCAGCGGTGGAGACTCTGGGGCCAACGTCCTGACTTTC. The encoded protein is CASSGGDSGANVLTF.

A word on this clonotype: Possible read error: a much larger clone is one base away. The chain couples TRBV28 to TRBJ2-3; D possibly corresponds to TRBD2 (6 bases). CDR3 size: 14 residues. Germline CDR1 MDHEN, CDR2 SYDVKM. Trimming shortened V by 3 bases and J by 6 bases, and 13 bases separated the two germline ends. The CDR3 here is CASSLSTGVDTQYF. In nucleotides, the CDR3 is TGTGCCAGCAGTTTGTCCACGGGGGTGGATACGCAGTATTTT.

In this sample, this clonotype turned up many times. The chain recombines TRBV20-1 with TRBJ2-3; D is ambiguous. Trimming left V 3 bases short and J 0 bases short, with 16 bases between. CDR1 is DFQATT and CDR2 is SNEGSKA in the germline V gene (reference sequence). This CDR3 is 16 amino acids long. DNA of the CDR3: TGCAGTGCTAGGATGTTGGGTTACGAGAGCACAGATACGCAGTATTTT. Protein: CSARMLGYESTDTQYF.

This clonotype was recorded many times. The chain has TRBV20-1 and TRBJ2-5; D is tentatively TRBD1 or TRBD2 (6 bases each). Germline V gene data show CDR1 as DFQATT and CDR2 as SNEGSKA (reference sequence). The CDR3 spans 13 residues. Trimming pared 8 bases from V and 1 base from J, leaving 14 bases between. CDR3 DNA sequence: TGCAGTATAAACAGGGAGGCCCAAGAGACCCAGTACTTC. Translating gives CSINREAQETQYF.

The table lists this clonotype with many counts. The chain combines TRBV10-3 with TRBJ2-3; D assignment may be TRBD1 or TRBD2 (5 bases each). Germline loops: CDR1 ENHRY, CDR2 SYGVKD. V lost 6 bases and J 2 bases, leaving 15 bases between the germline ends. The CDR3 is 15 residues long. DNA of the CDR3: TGTGCCATCAGAGATATGCGAGGGGACACAGATACGCAGTATTTT. Its translation: CAIRDMRGDTDTQYF.

A note on this clonotype: At one end the junction does not follow the germline gene, possibly because of a read error. The gene calls are TRBV5-1 and TRBJ1-5; possibly TRBD1 for D (5 bases). Germline V gene lookup returns CDR1 SGHRS and CDR2 YFSETQ. The CDR3 is 14 amino acids. The CDR3 DNA reads as TGCGCCAGCAGCCCCGGACATCGCAATCAGCCCCAGAATTTT. Its translation: CASSPGHRNQPQNF.

This clonotype was picked up many times. The J gene is TRBJ1-2, the V gene TRBV7-2; a weak D match, TRBD1 (5 bases). Looked up from germline, CDR1 is SGHTA and CDR2 is FQGNSA. V lost 1 base to trimming and J lost 3 bases, with 6 bases between them. This CDR3 is built from 13 residues. The CDR3 coding sequence is TGTGCCAGCAGCTTAGAGGGGTACTATGGCTACACCTTC. Translating gives CASSLEGYYGYTF.